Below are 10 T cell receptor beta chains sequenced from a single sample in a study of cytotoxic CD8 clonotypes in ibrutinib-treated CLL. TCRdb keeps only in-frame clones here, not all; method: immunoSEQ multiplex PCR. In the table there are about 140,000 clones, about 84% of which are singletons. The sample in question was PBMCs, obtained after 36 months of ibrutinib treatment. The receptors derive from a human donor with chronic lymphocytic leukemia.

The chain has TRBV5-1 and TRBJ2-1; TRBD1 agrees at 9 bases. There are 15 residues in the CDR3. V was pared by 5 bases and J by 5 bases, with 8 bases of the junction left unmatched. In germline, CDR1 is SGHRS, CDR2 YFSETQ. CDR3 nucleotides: TGCGCCAGCAGGTGGACAGGGGCCTTCCACAATGAGCAGTTCTTC. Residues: CASRWTGAFHNEQFF.

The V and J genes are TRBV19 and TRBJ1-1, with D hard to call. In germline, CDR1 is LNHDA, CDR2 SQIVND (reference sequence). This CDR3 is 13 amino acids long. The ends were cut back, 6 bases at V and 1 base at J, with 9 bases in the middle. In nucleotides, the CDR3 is TGTGCCAGTAGACGGACCTGGAACACTGAAGCTTTCTTT. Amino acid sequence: CASRRTWNTEAFF.

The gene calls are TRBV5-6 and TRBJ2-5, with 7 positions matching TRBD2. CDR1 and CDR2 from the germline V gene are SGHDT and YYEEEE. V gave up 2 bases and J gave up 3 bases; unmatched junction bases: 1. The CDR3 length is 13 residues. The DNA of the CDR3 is TGTGCCAGCAGCTTCGGACTAGAAGAGACCCAGTACTTC. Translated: CASSFGLEETQYF.

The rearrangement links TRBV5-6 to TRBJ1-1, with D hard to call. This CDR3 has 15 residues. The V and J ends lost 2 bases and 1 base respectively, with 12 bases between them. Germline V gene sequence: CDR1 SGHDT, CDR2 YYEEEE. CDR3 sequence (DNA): TGTGCCAGCAGCTTTATCGGGATACCGAACACTGAAGCTTTCTTT. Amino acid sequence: CASSFIGIPNTEAFF.

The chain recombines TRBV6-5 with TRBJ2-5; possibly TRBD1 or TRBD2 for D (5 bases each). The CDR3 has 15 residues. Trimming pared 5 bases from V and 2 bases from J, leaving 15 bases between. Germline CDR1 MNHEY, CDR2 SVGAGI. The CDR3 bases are TGTGCCAGCAGTCCCGGGGCCAATTTACAAGAGACCCAGTACTTC. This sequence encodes CASSPGANLQETQYF.

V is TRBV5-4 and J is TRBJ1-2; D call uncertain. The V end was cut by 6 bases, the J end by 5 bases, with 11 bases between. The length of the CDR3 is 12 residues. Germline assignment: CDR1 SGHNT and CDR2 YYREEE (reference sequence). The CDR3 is CASTREGYGYTF. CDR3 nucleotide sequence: TGTGCCAGCACACGAGAAGGTTATGGCTACACCTTC.

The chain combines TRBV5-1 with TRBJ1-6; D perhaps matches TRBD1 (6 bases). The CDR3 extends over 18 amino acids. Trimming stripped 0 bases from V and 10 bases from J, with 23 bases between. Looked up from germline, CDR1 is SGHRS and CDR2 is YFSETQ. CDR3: CASSLVQAWGRGGSPLHF. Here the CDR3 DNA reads TGCGCCAGCAGCTTGGTACAGGCATGGGGCCGCGGGGGCTCACCCCTCCACTTT.

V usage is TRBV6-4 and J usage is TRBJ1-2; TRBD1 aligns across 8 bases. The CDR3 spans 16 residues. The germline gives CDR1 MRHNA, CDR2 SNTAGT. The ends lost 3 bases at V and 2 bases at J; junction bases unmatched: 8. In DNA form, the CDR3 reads TGTGCCAGCAGTGATATCGGACAGGGCTTAAACTATGGCTACACCTTC. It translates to CASSDIGQGLNYGYTF.

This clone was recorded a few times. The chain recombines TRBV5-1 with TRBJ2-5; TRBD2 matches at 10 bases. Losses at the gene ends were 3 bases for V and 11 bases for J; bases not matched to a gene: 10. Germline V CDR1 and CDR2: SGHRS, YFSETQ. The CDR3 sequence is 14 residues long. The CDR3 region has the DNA TGCGCCAGCAGCTGGTCCAGCGGGGGGGCCTTTCAGTACTTC. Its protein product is CASSWSSGGAFQYF. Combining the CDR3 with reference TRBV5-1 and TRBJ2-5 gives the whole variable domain KAGVTQTPRYLIKTRGQQVTLSCSPISGHRSVSWYQQTPGQGLQFLFEYFSETQRNKGNFPGRFSGRQFSNSRSEMNVSTLELGDSALYLCASSWSSGGAFQYFGPGTRLLVL.

The CDR3 sequence: CASRRGSNNEKLFF. In DNA form, the CDR3 reads TGCGCCAGCAGACGGGGGTCAAATAATGAAAAACTGTTTTTT. This sequence joins TRBV5-1 and TRBJ1-4, with D maybe TRBD1 (5 bases). This CDR3 comprises 14 residues. Germline V lookup: CDR1 SGHRS, CDR2 YFSETQ. Trimming removed 5 bases at V and 4 bases at J, with 12 bases between.